The clone carrying this TCR beta chain was detected only a few times. The data are from a study of blood T cell repertoires in COVID-19. In the study overall: COVID-19 samples from acute and convalescent phases originated in the United States, Italy and Spain.

Original processing methods: Amplification from reference gene primers served as the basis for estimated nucleated cell counts. Sequencing was performed with immunoSEQ multiplex PCR; in TCRdb, only in-frame clones are kept and a portion is missing. From that table come the V and J calls and clone size; the DNA was used to work out D and trimming. This table has 250,000 to 350,000 clones, over 75% appearing once. With V trimmed by 2 bases and J by 10 bases, 5 bases remained unmatched. The CDR3 length is 14 residues. Germline CDR1 reads SGHDT; CDR2 reads YYEEEE. The chain carries TRBV5-6 and TRBJ1-6; the match to TRBD1 covers 8 bases. Sequencing was performed on peripheral blood. This sequence originates from a man aged 18 to 29 with active or convalescent COVID-19. The CDR3 region has the DNA TGTGCCAGCAGCTTAGACAGGGGCGCCTCACCCCTCCACTTT. Its protein is CASSLDRGASPLHF.